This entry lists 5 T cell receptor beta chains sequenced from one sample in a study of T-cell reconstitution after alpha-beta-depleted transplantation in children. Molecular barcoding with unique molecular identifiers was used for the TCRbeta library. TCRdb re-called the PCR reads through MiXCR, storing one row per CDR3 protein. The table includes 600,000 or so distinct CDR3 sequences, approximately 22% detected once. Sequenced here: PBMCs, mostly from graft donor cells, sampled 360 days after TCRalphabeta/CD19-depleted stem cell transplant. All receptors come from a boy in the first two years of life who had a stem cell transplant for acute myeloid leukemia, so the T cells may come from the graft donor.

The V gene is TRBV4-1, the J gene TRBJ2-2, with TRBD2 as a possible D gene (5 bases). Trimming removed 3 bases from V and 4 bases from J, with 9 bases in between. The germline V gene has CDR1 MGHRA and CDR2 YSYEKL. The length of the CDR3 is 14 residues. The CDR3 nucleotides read TGCGCCAGCAGCCACGGGGAGATCACCGGGGAGCTGTTTTTT. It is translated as CASSHGEITGELFF.

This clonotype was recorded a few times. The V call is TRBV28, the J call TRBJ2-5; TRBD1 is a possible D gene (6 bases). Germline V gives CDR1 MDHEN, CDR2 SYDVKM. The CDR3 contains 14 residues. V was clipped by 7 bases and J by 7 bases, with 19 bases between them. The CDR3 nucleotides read TGTGCCAGCACAGTATACGGGACACGAGGGACCCAGTACTTC. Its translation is CASTVYGTRGTQYF.

The chain's CDR3 is CASSPVQIRTDTQYF. The CDR3 coding sequence is TGTGCCAGCTCACCAGTCCAGATCCGCACAGATACGCAGTATTTT. The V call is TRBV18, the J call TRBJ2-3, with D hard to call. The CDR3 covers 15 residues. The germline V gene has CDR1 KGHSH and CDR2 LQKENI. V lost 2 bases, J lost 1 base, and 10 bases lay in between.

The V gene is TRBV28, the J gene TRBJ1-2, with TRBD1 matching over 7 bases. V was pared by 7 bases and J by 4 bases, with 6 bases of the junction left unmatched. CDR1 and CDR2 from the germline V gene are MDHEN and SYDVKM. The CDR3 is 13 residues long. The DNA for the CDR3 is TGTGCCAGCACCCTAAACAGGGGCTATGGCTACACCTTC. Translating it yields CASTLNRGYGYTF.

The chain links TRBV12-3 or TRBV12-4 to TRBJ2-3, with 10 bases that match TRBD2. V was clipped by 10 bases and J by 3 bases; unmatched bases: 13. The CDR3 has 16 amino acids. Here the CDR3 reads CATVLQTSGDTDTQYF. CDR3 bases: TGTGCCACGGTACTTCAAACTAGCGGGGATACAGATACGCAGTATTTT.